These T cell receptor beta chains were read from a single sample in a study of T cell changes during pregnancy in multiple sclerosis. Method: immunoSEQ multiplex PCR; TCRdb's copy keeps in-frame clones and lacks some. Of approximately 24,000 clones listed, 75% to 90% were seen once; the top ten hold 8%. Sequences were derived from CD8+ T cells from peripheral blood mononuclear cells, sampled in the first trimester of pregnancy. These receptors were collected from a female donor in good health, enrolled as a control in a pregnancy study. The CDR3 runs from the conserved cysteine through the conserved F or W. The order of the fields is clone size, D gene, J gene, V gene, CDR3 DNA, CDR3 protein. The D gene is left open where the match is weak. Size values are once, few and many counts, or a class for expanded clones, and some rows have none.

>NA|NA|TRBJ2-7|TRBV28
TGTGCCAGCAGTTCATTTGGGCCGGCTACGGGACAGTACTTC
CASSSFGPATGQYF
>NA|NA|TRBJ1-5|TRBV7-9
TGTGCCAGCAGCTTATTTACAGGGAGTAGTCAGCCCCAGCATTTT
CASSLFTGSSQPQHF
>once|TRBD2|TRBJ2-1|TRBV7-9
TGTGCCAGCAGCTTAACTACTAGCGGGGGGGCCGATGAGCAGTTCTTC
CASSLTTSGGADEQFF
>NA|NA|TRBJ1-6|TRBV4-3
TGCGCCAGCAGCCAAGATATTGAGAATTCACCCCTCCACTTT
CASSQDIENSPLHF
>NA|TRBD2|TRBJ2-5|TRBV13
TGTGCCAGCAGCGACTCCAAGCGGGTAGCGGGGGGGCAAGAGACCCAGTACTTC
CASSDSKRVAGGQETQYF
>NA|TRBD1|TRBJ1-5|TRBV16
TGTGCCAGCAGCCGGACAGGGGGGGATCAGCCCCAGCATTTT
CASSRTGGDQPQHF
>NA|TRBD2|TRBJ2-1|TRBV4-3
TGCGCCAGCAGCCCCGGGACTAGCGCTGGCAATGAGCAGTTCTTC
CASSPGTSAGNEQFF
>once|TRBD1|TRBJ1-1|TRBV28
TGTGCCAGCAGTATCGGGACAGGGAGCACTGAAGCTTTCTTT
CASSIGTGSTEAFF
>NA|TRBD1|TRBJ2-7|TRBV4-3
TGCGCCAGCAGCCAAGATTTATCGGGGACAGGGGGCTACGAGCAGTACTTC
CASSQDLSGTGGYEQYF
>NA|NA|TRBJ2-5|TRBV18
TGTGCCAGCTCACCGGAACTCGGGGAGACCCAGTACTTC
CASSPELGETQYF
>NA|NA|TRBJ1-6|TRBV2
TGTGCCAGCAGTGATCAGGGACACTCCTATAATTCACCCCTCCACTTT
CASSDQGHSYNSPLHF
>NA|TRBD1|TRBJ1-6|TRBV27
TGTGCCAGCAGTTTTGGACAGGGGGCTAGAAGTTCACCCCTCCACTTT
CASSFGQGARSSPLHF
>once|NA|TRBJ2-7|TRBV28
TGTGCCAGCAGTTTAGGTCGGCAGGTCCCACGGGAGCAGTACTTC
CASSLGRQVPREQYF
>NA|NA|TRBJ1-1|TRBV15
TGTGCCACCAGCTTAAACAGCAACCTGAACACTGAAGCTTTCTTT
CATSLNSNLNTEAFF
>NA|NA|TRBJ1-4|TRBV28
TGTGCCAGCAGTTTCCAGGGGTGGAAAGCTAATGAAAAACTGTTTTTT
CASSFQGWKANEKLFF
>NA|TRBD1|TRBJ2-7|TRBV5-1
TGCGCCAGCAGCCCCCGGACAGGGTCCCGCGGCGAGCAGTACTTC
CASSPRTGSRGEQYF
>NA|NA|TRBJ1-2|TRBV7-2
TGTGCCAGCAGCTTAGCCACAGCGGAACTAATCGGCTACACCTTC
CASSLATAELIGYTF
>NA|NA|TRBJ2-2|TRBV9
TGTGCCAGCAGGCGGGGGAACACCGGGGAGCTGTTTTTT
CASRRGNTGELFF
>NA|NA|TRBJ1-1|TRBV15
TGTGCCACCAGCAGAGATGGAAGGGGGGGCTCAACTCGGGCTGAAGCTTTCTTT
CATSRDGRGGSTRAEAFF
>NA|NA|TRBJ1-2|TRBV30
TGTGCCTTTAGGGGAGGAGGCTACACCTTC
CAFRGGGYTF
>NA|TRBD1|TRBJ1-1|TRBV5-4
TGTGCCAGCAGCTTGGGGGGAAACAGGGGGCTTACTGAAGCTTTCTTT
CASSLGGNRGLTEAFF
>NA|TRBD2|TRBJ2-1|TRBV15
TGTGCCACCAGTCTTCTAGCGGGGGTACGAAATGAGCAGTTCTTC
CATSLLAGVRNEQFF
>NA|TRBD1|TRBJ1-6|TRBV4-3
TGCGCCAGCAGCCAAGATCCACCAGGGGGCAATTCACCCCTCCACTTT
CASSQDPPGGNSPLHF
>NA|TRBD1|TRBJ2-1|TRBV6-5
TGTGCCAGCAGTTACATTGGACAGGGCACCTACAATGAGCAGTTCTTC
CASSYIGQGTYNEQFF
>once|NA|TRBJ1-3|TRBV19
TGTGCCAGTAAGGGTAGGACTTACCGCCCTGGAAACACCATATATTTT
CASKGRTYRPGNTIYF
>NA|NA|TRBJ1-3|TRBV7-9
TGTGCCAGCAGCCCAGACAGTGACGGAAACACCATATATTTT
CASSPDSDGNTIYF
>few|NA|TRBJ2-7|TRBV6-1
TGTGCCAGCAGTGCCCACTCCTACGAGCAGTACTTC
CASSAHSYEQYF
>NA|NA|TRBJ2-1|TRBV7-9
TGTGCCAGCAGCCCAGAAGGGGTCCCGCAGGAGCAGTTCTTC
CASSPEGVPQEQFF
>NA|NA|TRBJ1-1|TRBV25-1
TGTGCCAGCAGTGAATTTGCAGGGGTGAACACTGAAGCTTTCTTT
CASSEFAGVNTEAFF
>NA|NA|TRBJ1-1|TRBV7-9
TGTGCCAGCAGCCCCCCGGACAGCCCCCTTTCTGAAGCTTTCTTT
CASSPPDSPLSEAFF
>NA|NA|TRBJ1-2|TRBV10-3
TGTGCCATCAGTATCGGACAGATATATGGCTACACCTTC
CAISIGQIYGYTF
>NA|NA|TRBJ1-2|TRBV5-6
TGTGCCAGCAGGCGGGAAAGAAACTATGGCTACACCTTC
CASRRERNYGYTF
>few|NA|TRBJ1-1|TRBV28
TGTGCCAGCAGAATTCAGGGGTGGAACACTGAAGCTTTCTTT
CASRIQGWNTEAFF
>NA|TRBD2|TRBJ2-2|TRBV4-2
TGTGCCAGCAGCCAGTCTAGCGGGGACGCCGGGGAGCTGTTTTTT
CASSQSSGDAGELFF
>NA|TRBD2|TRBJ2-5|TRBV7-9
TGTGCCAGCAGCTTAGGACAGCGGGGGCAAGAGACCCAGTACTTC
CASSLGQRGQETQYF
>NA|TRBD1|TRBJ2-5|TRBV10-3
TGTGCCAGCCTTCAAAGCACAGGGGGCCAAGAGACCCAGTACTTC
CASLQSTGGQETQYF
>NA|TRBD1|TRBJ2-1|TRBV13
TGTGCCAGCAGCTTCACGGGACAGGGGGATGAGCAGTTCTTC
CASSFTGQGDEQFF
>once|NA|TRBJ1-1|TRBV9
TGTGCCAGCAGCGCGGGACTGGGAACTGAAGCTTTCTTT
CASSAGLGTEAFF
>NA|NA|TRBJ2-7|TRBV7-2
TGTGCCAGCAGCTCCCTCAGTGGCTACGAGCAGTACTTC
CASSSLSGYEQYF
>NA|TRBD2|TRBJ2-1|TRBV15
TGTGCCACCCAGAGCGGGGGTACCTACAATGAGCAGTTCTTC
CATQSGGTYNEQFF